The rows below give T cell receptor beta chains drawn from one sample of a study of T-cell memory formation after mild COVID-19. TCRdb passed the 5' RACE reads through MiXCR, listing each CDR3 protein once. This table holds more than 80,000 distinct CDR3 sequences, around 12% found once. The material sequenced was PBMCs or a T cell subset sorted from them (not recorded which). These receptors originate from an adult woman who had mild COVID-19 (a few samples of this study predate the infection). Cell type and time point are not known. Each CDR3 is given with its conserved first and last residue. Fields, in order: D gene, J gene, clone size, V gene, CDR3 DNA, CDR3 protein. D genes are given only for firm matches. Only some rows state a clone size, as once, few, many or a class for expanded clones.

D gene: -
J gene: TRBJ2-3
clone size: -
V gene: TRBV12-3/TRBV12-4
CDR3 DNA: TGTGCCAGCAGTCCGAGGGCCGGAGATACGCAGTATTTT
CDR3 protein: CASSPRAGDTQYF

D gene: -
J gene: TRBJ1-2
clone size: -
V gene: TRBV14
CDR3 DNA: TGTGCCAGCAGCCCCCCTGGGGAAGGGTATGGCTACACCTTC
CDR3 protein: CASSPPGEGYGYTF

D gene: -
J gene: TRBJ2-7
clone size: few
V gene: TRBV6-1
CDR3 DNA: TGTGCCAGCTTGGGGGTCTCCTACGAGCAGTACTTC
CDR3 protein: CASLGVSYEQYF

D gene: -
J gene: TRBJ2-3
clone size: few
V gene: TRBV4-2
CDR3 DNA: TGTGCCAGCAGCCCCCACGGAACAGAACCGTCAGATACGCAGTATTTT
CDR3 protein: CASSPHGTEPSDTQYF

D gene: -
J gene: TRBJ1-1
clone size: few
V gene: TRBV4-1
CDR3 DNA: TGCGCCAGCAGCCAAGGAGAGATGAACACTGAAGCTTTCTTT
CDR3 protein: CASSQGEMNTEAFF

D gene: -
J gene: TRBJ2-7
clone size: few
V gene: TRBV3-1
CDR3 DNA: TGTGCCAGCAGCCAAGACAGGGTTCGGTACGAGCAGTACTTC
CDR3 protein: CASSQDRVRYEQYF

D gene: TRBD1
J gene: TRBJ2-2
clone size: few
V gene: TRBV5-6
CDR3 DNA: TGTGCCAGCAGCGTAACAACAGGGGCTCAGAACACCGGGGAGCTGTTTTTT
CDR3 protein: CASSVTTGAQNTGELFF

D gene: -
J gene: TRBJ2-2
clone size: -
V gene: TRBV29-1
CDR3 DNA: TGCAGCGTATGCATAGCGGAGGATAACACCGGGGAGCTGTTTTTT
CDR3 protein: CSVCIAEDNTGELFF

D gene: TRBD1
J gene: TRBJ2-2
clone size: -
V gene: TRBV29-1
CDR3 DNA: TGCAGCGTCGCCCATTTACAGGGGGCCTGGGACACCGGGGAGCTGTTTTTT
CDR3 protein: CSVAHLQGAWDTGELFF

D gene: -
J gene: TRBJ1-1
clone size: -
V gene: TRBV5-6
CDR3 DNA: TGTGCCAGCAGCAAACAGGGTATCGCTGAAGCTTTCTTT
CDR3 protein: CASSKQGIAEAFF

D gene: -
J gene: TRBJ2-1
clone size: -
V gene: TRBV19
CDR3 DNA: TGTGCCAGTAGTATAGATCCAGCGTCCTACAATGAGCAGTTCTTC
CDR3 protein: CASSIDPASYNEQFF

D gene: -
J gene: TRBJ2-6
clone size: few
V gene: TRBV15
CDR3 DNA: TGTGCCACCAGCAGAGATCAAAGTTCTGGGGCCAACGTCCTGACTTTC
CDR3 protein: CATSRDQSSGANVLTF

D gene: -
J gene: TRBJ2-2
clone size: -
V gene: TRBV28
CDR3 DNA: TGTGCCAGCAGTTTAGTCCGGGCCACCGGGGAGCTGTTTTTT
CDR3 protein: CASSLVRATGELFF

D gene: TRBD2
J gene: TRBJ2-1
clone size: few
V gene: TRBV20-1
CDR3 DNA: TGCAGTGCTACAACCTATAGCGGGAGTTACAATGAGCAGTTCTTC
CDR3 protein: CSATTYSGSYNEQFF

D gene: -
J gene: TRBJ1-1
clone size: few
V gene: TRBV4-2
CDR3 DNA: TGTGCCAGCAGCCAAGATACGGAAGGGACTGAAGCTTTCTTT
CDR3 protein: CASSQDTEGTEAFF

D gene: -
J gene: TRBJ2-5
clone size: -
V gene: TRBV6-5
CDR3 DNA: TGTGCCAGCGTCACGAACGGTGGGGAGACCCAGTACTTC
CDR3 protein: CASVTNGGETQYF

D gene: TRBD1
J gene: TRBJ2-1
clone size: -
V gene: TRBV13
CDR3 DNA: TGTGCCAGCAGCTCGGACAGGAGCTCCTACAATGAGCAGTTCTTC
CDR3 protein: CASSSDRSSYNEQFF

D gene: -
J gene: TRBJ2-1
clone size: -
V gene: TRBV18
CDR3 DNA: TGTGCCAGCTCACCACCGGGGCAGGAAAACTCCTACAATGAGCAGTTCTTC
CDR3 protein: CASSPPGQENSYNEQFF

D gene: -
J gene: TRBJ2-3
clone size: few
V gene: TRBV5-4
CDR3 DNA: TGTGCCAGCAGCCCCGATACGGAAGATACGCAGTATTTT
CDR3 protein: CASSPDTEDTQYF

D gene: TRBD1
J gene: TRBJ2-2
clone size: many
V gene: TRBV4-1
CDR3 DNA: TGCGCCAGCAGCCCGTCGGGGACAGGGCTCACCGGGGAGCTGTTTTTT
CDR3 protein: CASSPSGTGLTGELFF

D gene: -
J gene: TRBJ2-6
clone size: -
V gene: TRBV7-9
CDR3 DNA: TGTGCCAGCAGCCCCGCTTCGTTTGGGGCCAACGTCCTGACTTTC
CDR3 protein: CASSPASFGANVLTF

D gene: -
J gene: TRBJ1-2
clone size: -
V gene: TRBV12-3/TRBV12-4
CDR3 DNA: TGTGCCAGCAGCCACCCTGGGGGCTTCAACTATGGCTACACCTTC
CDR3 protein: CASSHPGGFNYGYTF

D gene: -
J gene: TRBJ1-1
clone size: -
V gene: TRBV12-3/TRBV12-4
CDR3 DNA: TGTGCCAGCAGTTTGACCGGGACCGAGTTAGGTTCTGAAGCTTTCTTT
CDR3 protein: CASSLTGTELGSEAFF

D gene: -
J gene: TRBJ2-3
clone size: -
V gene: TRBV4-3
CDR3 DNA: TGCGCCAGCAGCCCGACCACCACAGATACGCAGTATTTT
CDR3 protein: CASSPTTTDTQYF

D gene: -
J gene: TRBJ1-5
clone size: few
V gene: TRBV15
CDR3 DNA: TGTGCCACCAGCCTTTTGGATCAGGGGACCGGCAATCAGCCCCAGCATTTT
CDR3 protein: CATSLLDQGTGNQPQHF